These 25 T cell receptor beta chains share one sample of origin, sequenced in a study of vaccination and CD4 T cells after COVID-19 (dated by TCRdb to between 2022 and 2023). The treatment or condition label on this specimen signifies: approximately nine-day PBMC culture with coronavirus spike peptide pools or control peptides (ViraFEST assay). The library was prepared using PCR. The sequencer listed for this sample is Illumina iSeq 100. DNA from cultured CD4+ T cells underwent TCR sequencing with the Oncomine TCR Beta short-read assay at the Johns Hopkins FTIC core. The public sequencing data were trimmed at Q25 with fastp and processed into clonotypes with MiXCR by TCRdb, which kept only in-frame beta chains. Rows merge per CDR3 protein into single entries with the most common DNA and genes. In all, the sample holds more than 13,000 distinct CDR3 sequences, and about 70% of those were seen once. Roughly 16% of the sample is held by the ten biggest clonotypes.

No antigens are known for them. The sequenced material came from CD4+ T cells from blood, cultured in vitro. These receptors all come from a human donor who had recovered from COVID-19.

This clonotype is labeled as large. The chain combines TRBV7-2 with TRBJ1-2, with a weak D call TRBD1 (5 bases). Germline V CDR1 and CDR2: SGHTA, FQGNSA. The ends were cut back, 0 bases at V and 1 base at J, with 9 bases in the middle. This CDR3 is built from 15 residues. Here the CDR3 reads CASSLAVGVNYGYTF. The CDR3, as DNA: TGTGCCAGCAGCTTAGCGGTGGGGGTTAACTATGGCTACACCTTC.

This chain joins TRBV20-1 and TRBJ2-7, with TRBD1 matching 7 bases. The length of the CDR3 is 13 residues. Germline CDR1 and CDR2: DFQATT and SNEGSKA (reference sequence). Trimming removed 4 bases from V and 3 bases from J; junction bases left unmatched: 6. CDR3 loop: CSAKGAKSYEQYF. CDR3 in DNA: TGCAGTGCTAAGGGGGCCAAAAGCTACGAGCAGTACTTC.

This chain connects TRBV10-1 to TRBJ2-5; 9 nucleotides agree with TRBD2. Germline V gives CDR1 WNHNN, CDR2 SYGVQD (reference sequence). Losses at the gene ends were 2 bases for V and 5 bases for J; bases not matched to a gene: 12. There are 17 residues in the CDR3. In DNA, the CDR3 is TGCGCCAGCAGTGAGATCGGGGCGGGAGGGAGCCGGGAGACCCAGTACTTC. The encoded protein is CASSEIGAGGSRETQYF.

This sequence joins TRBV10-2 and TRBJ1-1; weak D call: TRBD1 (6 bases). The CDR3 is 14 amino acids. From germline, CDR1 is WSHSY and CDR2 SAAADI. V was shortened by 3 bases and J by 10 bases, with 18 bases between the two germline ends. This chain's CDR3 is CASSDIGGTSRAFF. CDR3 in DNA: TGCGCCAGCAGTGATATCGGGGGGACATCTCGAGCTTTCTTT.

The genes are TRBV10-3 and TRBJ2-3; D unclear. Germline V CDR1 and CDR2: ENHRY, SYGVKD. This CDR3 has 15 amino acids. V dropped 1 base and J dropped 2 bases, with 10 bases sitting between them. The CDR3 DNA sequence: TGTGCCATCAGTGAGTTTAGGACGTACACAGATACGCAGTATTTT. This translates into CAISEFRTYTDTQYF.

The chain has TRBV24-1 and TRBJ2-2, with D uncertain. V was cut by 8 bases and J by 6 bases, with 12 bases left in between. CDR3 length: 13 amino acids. Germline lookup yields CDR1 KGHDR and CDR2 SFDVKD. The CDR3 loop reads CATNQWGSGELFF. CDR3 coding DNA: TGTGCCACCAATCAGTGGGGATCCGGGGAGCTGTTTTTT.

In this sample, this clonotype turned up a few times. The rearrangement links TRBV10-3 to TRBJ1-5; D ambiguous. The V end was cut by 3 bases, the J end by 7 bases, with 13 bases between. CDR1 and CDR2 from the germline V gene are ENHRY and SYGVKD. The CDR3 length is 14 residues. CDR3 loop: CAISEGKGRQPQHF. The CDR3 DNA sequence: TGTGCCATCAGTGAAGGTAAGGGCAGACAGCCCCAGCATTTT.

This clonotype occurred once. This sequence joins TRBV7-2 and TRBJ1-2, with D possibly being TRBD1 (5 bases). CDR1 is SGHTA and CDR2 is FQGNSA in the germline V gene. Trimming removed 5 bases from V and 1 base from J, with 26 bases in between. The CDR3 spans 19 residues. CDR3 DNA: TGTGCCAGCAGCCCAAGGCCCTGGGGGTCCGGGGATATTAACTATGGCTACACCTTC. It translates to CASSPRPWGSGDINYGYTF.

The chain is built from TRBV7-3 and TRBJ2-7; D is perhaps TRBD1 (6 bases). Per germline, CDR1 SGHTA and CDR2 FQGTGA. This CDR3 has 14 residues. The ends were cut back, 5 bases at V and 6 bases at J, with 17 bases in the middle. This CDR3 reads CASSPPGPGAEQYF. In nucleotides, the CDR3 is TGTGCCAGCAGCCCCCCGGGGCCAGGGGCCGAGCAGTACTTC. The whole variable domain, filled in from reference TRBV7-3 and TRBJ2-7, reads GAGVSQTPSNKVTEKGKYVELRCDPISGHTALYWYRQSLGQGPEFLIYFQGTGAADDSGLPNDRFFAVRPEGSVSTLKIQRTERGDSAVYLCASSPPGPGAEQYFGPGTRLTVT.

The genes are TRBV28 and TRBJ2-3; D perhaps matches TRBD2 (7 bases). This CDR3 comprises 17 residues. The V gene lost 6 bases and the J gene lost 4 bases, with 23 bases spanning the gap. The germline V gene encodes CDR1 MDHEN and CDR2 SYDVKM. Here the CDR3 DNA reads TGTGCCAGCAGCGCGAGAGGGGGGGGGGCACGGGCAGATACGCAGTATTTT. Amino acids: CASSARGGGARADTQYF. The entire variable domain, with the rest obtained from reference TRBV28 and TRBJ2-3, is as follows: DVKVTQSSRYLVKRTGEKVFLECVQDMDHENMFWYRQDPGLGLRLIYFSYDVKMKEKGDIPEGYSVSREKKERFSLILESASTNQTSMYLCASSARGGGARADTQYFGPGTRLTVL.

CDR3 in amino acids: CASSLRAGYSNQPQHF. The CDR3 DNA reads as TGTGCCAGCAGTTTAAGGGCAGGCTATAGCAATCAGCCCCAGCATTTT. V gene TRBV27 combines with J gene TRBJ1-5; D is unresolved. The CDR3 length is 16 residues. Trimming took 2 bases from V and 0 from J, leaving 11 bases between them. In germline, CDR1 is MNHEY, CDR2 SMNVEV (reference sequence).

This clonotype was observed a few times. The chain is built from TRBV7-2 and TRBJ2-2; 8 bases line up with TRBD2. V lost 6 bases to trimming and J lost 4 bases; unmatched junction nucleotides: 7. The CDR3 loop spans 15 amino acids. CDR1 and CDR2 (germline): SGHTA, FQGNSA. This chain's CDR3 is CASRTSGTSTGELFF. Here the CDR3 DNA reads TGTGCCAGCAGAACCTCCGGGACTAGCACCGGGGAGCTGTTTTTT. The whole variable domain, filled in from reference TRBV7-2 and TRBJ2-2, reads GAGVSQSPSNKVTEKGKDVELRCDPISGHTALYWYRQSLGQGLEFLIYFQGNSAPDKSGLPSDRFSAERTGGSVSTLTIQRTQQEDSAVYLCASRTSGTSTGELFFGEGSRLTVL.

This clonotype came up once. The CDR3: CSARLASGVREQYF. In DNA form, the CDR3 reads TGCAGTGCTAGGTTGGCTAGCGGAGTTCGCGAGCAGTACTTC. The chain uses TRBV20-1 and TRBJ2-7; 7 bases fit TRBD2. Germline V gene sequence: CDR1 DFQATT, CDR2 SNEGSKA (reference sequence). The CDR3 is 14 amino acids. The trim removed 3 bases at V and 6 bases at J, leaving 11 bases unmatched.

This chain joins TRBV19 and TRBJ2-1, with D unclear. Trimming took off 0 bases at V and 6 bases at J, with 9 bases between the two ends. CDR1 and CDR2 from the germline V gene are LNHDA and SQIVND (reference sequence). The CDR3 is 14 residues long. The CDR3 region is CASSIDRWGNEQFF. In nucleotides, the CDR3 is TGTGCCAGTAGTATAGATAGGTGGGGCAATGAGCAGTTCTTC. Complete variable domain (other parts from reference TRBV19 and TRBJ2-1): DGGITQSPKYLFRKEGQNVTLSCEQNLNHDAMYWYRQDPGQGLRLIYYSQIVNDFQKGDIAEGYSVSREKKESFPLTVTSAQKNPTAFYLCASSIDRWGNEQFFGPGTRLTVL.

The chain combines TRBV7-2 with TRBJ1-5, with 7 bases fitting TRBD1. J lost 5 bases, V lost 1 base, and 8 bases had no gene match. CDR1 and CDR2 (germline): SGHTA, FQGNSA. The CDR3 consists of 16 residues. Here the CDR3 reads CASSLGQDRPYQPQHF. The CDR3 DNA sequence: TGTGCCAGCAGCTTAGGGCAGGACAGGCCTTATCAGCCCCAGCATTTT.

This clonotype was detected only a few times. The V gene is TRBV6-1, the J gene TRBJ1-1, with 9 bases matching TRBD1. Trimming cost V 10 bases and J 11 bases; bases outside gene matches: 14. The CDR3 is 13 amino acids. Germline assignment: CDR1 MNHNS and CDR2 SASEGT. This CDR3 is CATSHRQGDGAFF. The CDR3, as DNA: TGTGCCACGTCCCATAGACAGGGGGACGGGGCTTTCTTT.

The chain carries TRBV24-1 and TRBJ1-2; tentative D call: TRBD1 (5 bases). Germline-derived CDR1 and CDR2 are KGHDR and SFDVKD. V was clipped by 5 bases and J by 3 bases, with 9 bases between them. The CDR3 sequence is 13 residues long. The CDR3 region has the DNA TGTGCCACCAGTGGGGGGTTTGACTATGGCTACACCTTC. This translates into CATSGGFDYGYTF.

The chain links TRBV19 to TRBJ2-1; the match to TRBD2 covers 15 bases. The germline V gene has CDR1 LNHDA and CDR2 SQIVND (reference sequence). V lost 5 bases to trimming and J lost 6 bases; unmatched junction nucleotides: 5. The CDR3 covers 16 residues. As DNA, the CDR3 is TGTGCCAGTAGTCCCCGGACTAGCGGGAGGGGCAATGAGCAGTTCTTC. Protein sequence: CASSPRTSGRGNEQFF.

DNA of the CDR3: TGTGCCAGCAGCTTATATCGTGGAGAGGACTATGGCTACACCTTC. Its translation is CASSLYRGEDYGYTF. The chain employs TRBV7-2 and TRBJ1-2; no clear D. Germline V lookup: CDR1 SGHTA, CDR2 FQGNSA. V lost 2 bases to trimming and J lost 3 bases, with 13 bases between them. CDR3 length: 15 residues.

The chain couples TRBV6-5 to TRBJ2-4; 7 nucleotides align to TRBD2. The germline CDR1 and CDR2 sequences are MNHEY and SVGAGI. Unmatched junction bases numbered 6, after V lost 0 bases and J lost 1 base. CDR3 length: 17 amino acids. The CDR3 region is CASSYSSGAKAKNIQYF. The CDR3 region has the DNA TGTGCCAGCAGTTACTCGAGCGGGGCTAAGGCCAAAAACATTCAGTACTTC.

The chain joins TRBV20-1 to TRBJ1-1; D not resolved. The CDR3 totals 13 residues. From germline, CDR1 is DFQATT and CDR2 SNEGSKA (reference sequence). Trimming removed 5 bases at V and 2 bases at J, with 12 bases between. Here the CDR3 reads CSALPPKNTEAFF. CDR3 in DNA: TGCAGTGCTTTGCCACCAAAAAACACTGAAGCTTTCTTT.

The CDR3 nucleotides read TGTGCCAGCAGTTACAGGCCCCCTGCTACTAATGAAAAACTGTTTTTT. The encoded protein is CASSYRPPATNEKLFF. This sequence joins TRBV6-2 or TRBV6-3 and TRBJ1-4; D remains unclear. This CDR3 has 16 residues. Germline values: CDR1 MNHEY, CDR2 SVGEGT. V shed 2 bases and J shed 2 bases, with 12 bases lying between them.

This clonotype occurred a few times. The chain carries TRBV11-2 and TRBJ1-5, with TRBD1 matching over 7 bases. CDR1 is SGHAT and CDR2 is FQNNGV in the germline V gene. The CDR3 contains 16 residues. The V and J ends lost 5 bases and 2 bases, in that order; junction bases with no gene match: 9. Written as DNA, the CDR3 is TGTGCCAGCAGCCGGGTCAGGGGGGCCCGCAATCAGCCCCAGCATTTT. Translation: CASSRVRGARNQPQHF. Using reference TRBV11-2 and TRBJ1-5 for the parts outside the CDR3, the full variable domain is EAGVAQSPRYKIIEKRQSVAFWCNPISGHATLYWYQQILGQGPKLLIQFQNNGVVDDSQLPKDRFSAERLKGVDSTLKIQPAKLEDSAVYLCASSRVRGARNQPQHFGDGTRLSIL.

J is TRBJ1-5 and V is TRBV20-1; D call uncertain. V was pared by 6 bases and J by 2 bases, with 26 bases between. Germline CDR1 reads DFQATT; CDR2 reads SNEGSKA (reference sequence). This CDR3 has 18 amino acids. CDR3 residues: CSAPLPGRGIGGNQPQHF. The CDR3 DNA reads TGCAGTGCCCCGCTCCCGGGGAGAGGGATAGGTGGCAATCAGCCCCAGCATTTT.

This clonotype has just one count. The gene calls are TRBV6-1 and TRBJ2-7; 9 bases map to TRBD1. With 5 bases clipped from V and 3 bases from J, the junction kept 8 bases outside the gene matches. Per germline, CDR1 MNHNS and CDR2 SASEGT. The CDR3 length is 15 residues. The DNA for the CDR3 is TGTGCCAGCAGTAGATCTCCGGGACAGGGCTACGAGCAGTACTTC. Protein: CASSRSPGQGYEQYF.